Listed below are T cell receptor beta chains from one sample, sequenced in a study of CD8 T cells in Susac syndrome. TCRdb re-derived calls from the immunoSEQ multiplex PCR reads in MiXCR, one entry per CDR3 protein. The data contain fewer than 35,000 distinct CDR3 sequences, around 94% of them singletons. The sequencing sample was made of CD8+ T cells from PBMCs. The origin of the receptors is a human donor in good health. CDR3s include the opening cysteine and the closing phenylalanine or tryptophan. Fields, in order: clone size, V gene, J gene, D gene, CDR3 protein, CDR3 DNA. The D gene is left open where the match is weak. Rows may omit the clone size; those that give it use once, few, many or a size class.

-	TRBV6-2/TRBV6-3	TRBJ1-3	-	CASSSPTAPTNTIYF	TGTGCCAGCAGTTCACCGACGGCCCCTACGAACACCATATATTTT
-	TRBV29-1	TRBJ2-7	-	CSVEDKDQDEQYF	TGCAGCGTTGAAGACAAAGACCAGGACGAGCAGTACTTC
-	TRBV12-5	TRBJ1-1	-	CASGLPTRIEPNTEAFF	TGTGCTAGTGGTTTGCCCACGCGGATAGAACCGAACACTGAAGCTTTCTTT
-	TRBV7-2	TRBJ2-2	-	CASSLWGLSRGGELFF	TGTGCCAGCAGCTTATGGGGACTCTCGAGGGGCGGGGAGCTGTTTTTT
-	TRBV11-2	TRBJ2-7	TRBD1	CASSLDPRPGQGRFYEQYF	TGTGCCAGCAGCTTAGATCCACGCCCGGGACAGGGCAGGTTCTACGAGCAGTACTTC
-	TRBV29-1	TRBJ1-2	-	CSVSAGLGDPTIGYTF	TGCAGCGTTAGTGCAGGTCTCGGTGACCCTACTATCGGCTACACCTTC
-	TRBV4-1	TRBJ2-3	-	CASSQVGGTDTQYF	TGCGCCAGCAGCCAGGTCGGCGGGACAGATACGCAGTATTTT
-	TRBV12-3/TRBV12-4	TRBJ2-7	TRBD1	CASSPTGTGTEQYF	TGTGCCAGCAGTCCAACCGGGACAGGAACCGAGCAGTACTTC
-	TRBV27	TRBJ2-2	-	CASSPQKGTGELFF	TGTGCCAGCAGTCCCCAGAAGGGGACCGGGGAGCTGTTTTTT
-	TRBV5-4	TRBJ1-1	-	CASSLDDMAAFF	TGTGCCAGCAGCTTGGACGATATGGCCGCTTTCTTT
once	TRBV24-1	TRBJ2-2	-	CATAGGNTGELFF	TGTGCCACCGCAGGTGGGAACACCGGGGAGCTGTTTTTT
-	TRBV5-5	TRBJ1-2	-	CASTDLGGGYGYTF	TGTGCCAGCACCGATCTTGGTGGGGGCTATGGCTACACCTTC
-	TRBV2	TRBJ2-3	-	CASRSPGGSRTDTQYF	TGTGCCAGCCGGTCCCCTGGGGGCAGTCGCACAGATACGCAGTATTTT
-	TRBV4-3	TRBJ2-7	TRBD1	CASSQDGGQIYEQYF	TGCGCCAGCAGCCAAGATGGGGGACAGATCTACGAGCAGTACTTC
-	TRBV6-5	TRBJ1-1	TRBD1	CASSYGTGIGGNTEAFF	TGTGCCAGCAGTTACGGGACAGGGATCGGAGGGAACACTGAAGCTTTCTTT
-	TRBV12-3/TRBV12-4	TRBJ2-3	TRBD2	CASSLSPTTSGSTDTQYF	TGTGCCAGCAGTTTATCCCCTACGACTAGCGGAAGCACAGATACGCAGTATTTT
-	TRBV7-9	TRBJ2-7	-	CASSYGRVSYEQYF	TGTGCCAGCAGCTATGGACGGGTATCCTACGAGCAGTACTTC
-	TRBV18	TRBJ1-1	-	CASSRESTEAFF	TGTGCCAGCTCTCGGGAGAGCACTGAAGCTTTCTTT
-	TRBV7-8	TRBJ1-4	-	CASSLGAGEKLFF	TGTGCCAGCAGCTTAGGCGCCGGCGAAAAACTGTTTTTT
-	TRBV27	TRBJ2-1	-	CTSTVGSQQFF	TGTACCAGCACCGTGGGGTCCCAGCAGTTCTTC
-	TRBV12-5	TRBJ1-1	-	CASGPGSYTEAFF	TGTGCTAGTGGTCCAGGGTCGTACACTGAAGCTTTCTTT
-	TRBV7-2	TRBJ1-1	-	CASSFSGRGLNTEAFF	TGTGCCAGCAGCTTTAGTGGCCGGGGATTGAACACTGAAGCTTTCTTT
-	TRBV29-1	TRBJ2-1	-	CSVELDSNEQFF	TGCAGCGTTGAACTGGACTCCAATGAGCAGTTCTTC
-	TRBV6-6	TRBJ1-1	-	CASSWGDRTEAFF	TGTGCCAGCAGTTGGGGGGACCGCACTGAAGCTTTCTTT
-	TRBV6-2/TRBV6-3	TRBJ1-1	-	CASSYVRTEAFF	TGTGCCAGCAGTTACGTCCGGACTGAAGCTTTCTTT
-	TRBV12-3/TRBV12-4	TRBJ1-4	-	CASSPTRPEWGKLFF	TGTGCCAGCAGTCCTACACGGCCCGAGTGGGGAAAACTGTTTTTT
-	TRBV19	TRBJ2-1	-	CASSPLPGITSYNEQFF	TGTGCCAGTAGTCCCCTCCCCGGGATTACTTCCTACAATGAGCAGTTCTTC
-	TRBV5-6	TRBJ2-1	-	CASSSYLSEQFF	TGTGCCAGCAGCTCCTATCTTTCGGAGCAGTTCTTC
-	TRBV27	TRBJ2-6	-	CASSPGHSGANVLTF	TGTGCCAGCAGCCCCGGACACTCTGGGGCCAACGTCCTGACTTTC
-	TRBV12-3/TRBV12-4	TRBJ1-2	-	CATLGGGGNGYTF	TGTGCCACCCTTGGAGGGGGAGGAAATGGCTACACCTTC
-	TRBV4-3	TRBJ2-7	-	CASSQDLGGGSTYEQYF	TGCGCCAGCAGCCAAGATCTTGGAGGCGGTTCAACCTACGAGCAGTACTTC
-	TRBV10-3	TRBJ2-2	-	CAISGPGQGGPGELFF	TGTGCCATCAGTGGCCCTGGGCAGGGGGGTCCCGGGGAGCTGTTTTTT
once	TRBV20-1	TRBJ2-7	-	CSARDRREGSYEQYF	TGCAGTGCTAGAGATCGAAGAGAGGGGTCCTACGAGCAGTACTTC
-	TRBV12-3/TRBV12-4	TRBJ1-1	-	CASTETGRGTEAFF	TGTGCCAGCACCGAGACAGGTCGAGGGACTGAAGCTTTCTTT
-	TRBV4-3	TRBJ1-1	-	CASSKDRGNFIEAFF	TGCGCCAGCAGCAAAGATAGGGGGAATTTTATTGAAGCTTTCTTT
-	TRBV5-6	TRBJ2-5	-	CASSLARSSLEPQETQYF	TGTGCCAGCAGCTTGGCTCGGTCTAGCCTCGAACCGCAAGAGACCCAGTACTTC
-	TRBV5-6	TRBJ1-5	-	CASSLKGREGSQPQHF	TGTGCCAGCAGCTTGAAGGGGCGGGAGGGAAGTCAGCCCCAGCATTTT
-	TRBV7-9	TRBJ1-5	TRBD1	CASSPMTGREQPQHF	TGTGCCAGCAGCCCAATGACAGGGAGGGAACAGCCCCAGCATTTT
-	TRBV29-1	TRBJ1-2	-	CSVEVLRGGDYGYTF	TGCAGCGTTGAAGTTCTGAGGGGTGGAGACTATGGCTACACCTTC
-	TRBV24-1	TRBJ2-1	-	CATSPSGAGNNEQFF	TGTGCCACCAGTCCCTCGGGGGCCGGTAACAATGAGCAGTTCTTC
-	TRBV7-9	TRBJ2-1	TRBD2	CASSLVELAGAHNEQFF	TGTGCCAGCAGCTTAGTTGAACTAGCGGGGGCACACAATGAGCAGTTCTTC
-	TRBV5-5	TRBJ2-2	-	CASSFYGGSSGELFF	TGTGCCAGCAGCTTTTACGGGGGATCTTCCGGGGAGCTGTTTTTT
-	TRBV2	TRBJ2-3	-	CASSDPGTSTDTQYF	TGTGCCAGCAGTGATCCCGGGACTAGCACAGATACGCAGTATTTT
-	TRBV23-1	TRBJ1-2	-	CAWGGSYGYTF	TGCGCCTGGGGGGGTAGCTATGGCTACACCTTC
once	TRBV5-4	TRBJ2-1	-	CASSDSGRNEQFF	TGTGCCAGCAGCGACTCCGGGAGAAATGAGCAGTTCTTC
few	TRBV7-6	TRBJ2-7	-	CASSPTPTSNYEQYF	TGTGCCAGCAGCCCGACACCTACTTCCAACTACGAGCAGTACTTC
once	TRBV7-9	TRBJ2-7	-	CASSSQTGLDSFYEQYF	TGTGCCAGCAGCTCACAGACAGGACTGGATTCATTCTACGAGCAGTACTTC
-	TRBV5-1	TRBJ2-3	-	CASSLADTQYF	TGCGCCAGCAGCTTGGCCGATACGCAGTATTTT